This T cell receptor (beta chain) was obtained from a study of blood T cell repertoires in COVID-19. Study-wide context: The origin of the acute and convalescent COVID-19 samples was the United States, Italy and Spain. The analysed material was cDNA or gDNA that came from T cells, B-cell-depleted T cells, or PBMCs.

Under the authors' procedure: Reference gene primer amplification gave nucleated cell count estimates. Using immunoSEQ multiplex PCR, the repertoire was profiled, and TCRdb retains in-frame clones only, with some absent. That table is the source of V, J and clone size, and D and trimming were worked out from the DNA. The sample carries some 220,000 clones, about three quarters recorded once. There are 15 residues in the CDR3. Looked up from germline, CDR1 is MNHNS and CDR2 is SASEGT. The V gene lost 1 base and the J gene lost 0 bases, with 7 bases spanning the gap. V usage is TRBV6-1 and J usage is TRBJ1-5; D is perhaps TRBD1 (5 bases). The TCR sequence derives from a woman in her sixties or seventies with acute or convalescent COVID-19. Specimen: peripheral blood. CDR3 coding DNA: TGTGCCAGCAGTGAAGGACAGTTTAGCAATCAGCCCCAGCATTTT. It yields the protein CASSEGQFSNQPQHF.